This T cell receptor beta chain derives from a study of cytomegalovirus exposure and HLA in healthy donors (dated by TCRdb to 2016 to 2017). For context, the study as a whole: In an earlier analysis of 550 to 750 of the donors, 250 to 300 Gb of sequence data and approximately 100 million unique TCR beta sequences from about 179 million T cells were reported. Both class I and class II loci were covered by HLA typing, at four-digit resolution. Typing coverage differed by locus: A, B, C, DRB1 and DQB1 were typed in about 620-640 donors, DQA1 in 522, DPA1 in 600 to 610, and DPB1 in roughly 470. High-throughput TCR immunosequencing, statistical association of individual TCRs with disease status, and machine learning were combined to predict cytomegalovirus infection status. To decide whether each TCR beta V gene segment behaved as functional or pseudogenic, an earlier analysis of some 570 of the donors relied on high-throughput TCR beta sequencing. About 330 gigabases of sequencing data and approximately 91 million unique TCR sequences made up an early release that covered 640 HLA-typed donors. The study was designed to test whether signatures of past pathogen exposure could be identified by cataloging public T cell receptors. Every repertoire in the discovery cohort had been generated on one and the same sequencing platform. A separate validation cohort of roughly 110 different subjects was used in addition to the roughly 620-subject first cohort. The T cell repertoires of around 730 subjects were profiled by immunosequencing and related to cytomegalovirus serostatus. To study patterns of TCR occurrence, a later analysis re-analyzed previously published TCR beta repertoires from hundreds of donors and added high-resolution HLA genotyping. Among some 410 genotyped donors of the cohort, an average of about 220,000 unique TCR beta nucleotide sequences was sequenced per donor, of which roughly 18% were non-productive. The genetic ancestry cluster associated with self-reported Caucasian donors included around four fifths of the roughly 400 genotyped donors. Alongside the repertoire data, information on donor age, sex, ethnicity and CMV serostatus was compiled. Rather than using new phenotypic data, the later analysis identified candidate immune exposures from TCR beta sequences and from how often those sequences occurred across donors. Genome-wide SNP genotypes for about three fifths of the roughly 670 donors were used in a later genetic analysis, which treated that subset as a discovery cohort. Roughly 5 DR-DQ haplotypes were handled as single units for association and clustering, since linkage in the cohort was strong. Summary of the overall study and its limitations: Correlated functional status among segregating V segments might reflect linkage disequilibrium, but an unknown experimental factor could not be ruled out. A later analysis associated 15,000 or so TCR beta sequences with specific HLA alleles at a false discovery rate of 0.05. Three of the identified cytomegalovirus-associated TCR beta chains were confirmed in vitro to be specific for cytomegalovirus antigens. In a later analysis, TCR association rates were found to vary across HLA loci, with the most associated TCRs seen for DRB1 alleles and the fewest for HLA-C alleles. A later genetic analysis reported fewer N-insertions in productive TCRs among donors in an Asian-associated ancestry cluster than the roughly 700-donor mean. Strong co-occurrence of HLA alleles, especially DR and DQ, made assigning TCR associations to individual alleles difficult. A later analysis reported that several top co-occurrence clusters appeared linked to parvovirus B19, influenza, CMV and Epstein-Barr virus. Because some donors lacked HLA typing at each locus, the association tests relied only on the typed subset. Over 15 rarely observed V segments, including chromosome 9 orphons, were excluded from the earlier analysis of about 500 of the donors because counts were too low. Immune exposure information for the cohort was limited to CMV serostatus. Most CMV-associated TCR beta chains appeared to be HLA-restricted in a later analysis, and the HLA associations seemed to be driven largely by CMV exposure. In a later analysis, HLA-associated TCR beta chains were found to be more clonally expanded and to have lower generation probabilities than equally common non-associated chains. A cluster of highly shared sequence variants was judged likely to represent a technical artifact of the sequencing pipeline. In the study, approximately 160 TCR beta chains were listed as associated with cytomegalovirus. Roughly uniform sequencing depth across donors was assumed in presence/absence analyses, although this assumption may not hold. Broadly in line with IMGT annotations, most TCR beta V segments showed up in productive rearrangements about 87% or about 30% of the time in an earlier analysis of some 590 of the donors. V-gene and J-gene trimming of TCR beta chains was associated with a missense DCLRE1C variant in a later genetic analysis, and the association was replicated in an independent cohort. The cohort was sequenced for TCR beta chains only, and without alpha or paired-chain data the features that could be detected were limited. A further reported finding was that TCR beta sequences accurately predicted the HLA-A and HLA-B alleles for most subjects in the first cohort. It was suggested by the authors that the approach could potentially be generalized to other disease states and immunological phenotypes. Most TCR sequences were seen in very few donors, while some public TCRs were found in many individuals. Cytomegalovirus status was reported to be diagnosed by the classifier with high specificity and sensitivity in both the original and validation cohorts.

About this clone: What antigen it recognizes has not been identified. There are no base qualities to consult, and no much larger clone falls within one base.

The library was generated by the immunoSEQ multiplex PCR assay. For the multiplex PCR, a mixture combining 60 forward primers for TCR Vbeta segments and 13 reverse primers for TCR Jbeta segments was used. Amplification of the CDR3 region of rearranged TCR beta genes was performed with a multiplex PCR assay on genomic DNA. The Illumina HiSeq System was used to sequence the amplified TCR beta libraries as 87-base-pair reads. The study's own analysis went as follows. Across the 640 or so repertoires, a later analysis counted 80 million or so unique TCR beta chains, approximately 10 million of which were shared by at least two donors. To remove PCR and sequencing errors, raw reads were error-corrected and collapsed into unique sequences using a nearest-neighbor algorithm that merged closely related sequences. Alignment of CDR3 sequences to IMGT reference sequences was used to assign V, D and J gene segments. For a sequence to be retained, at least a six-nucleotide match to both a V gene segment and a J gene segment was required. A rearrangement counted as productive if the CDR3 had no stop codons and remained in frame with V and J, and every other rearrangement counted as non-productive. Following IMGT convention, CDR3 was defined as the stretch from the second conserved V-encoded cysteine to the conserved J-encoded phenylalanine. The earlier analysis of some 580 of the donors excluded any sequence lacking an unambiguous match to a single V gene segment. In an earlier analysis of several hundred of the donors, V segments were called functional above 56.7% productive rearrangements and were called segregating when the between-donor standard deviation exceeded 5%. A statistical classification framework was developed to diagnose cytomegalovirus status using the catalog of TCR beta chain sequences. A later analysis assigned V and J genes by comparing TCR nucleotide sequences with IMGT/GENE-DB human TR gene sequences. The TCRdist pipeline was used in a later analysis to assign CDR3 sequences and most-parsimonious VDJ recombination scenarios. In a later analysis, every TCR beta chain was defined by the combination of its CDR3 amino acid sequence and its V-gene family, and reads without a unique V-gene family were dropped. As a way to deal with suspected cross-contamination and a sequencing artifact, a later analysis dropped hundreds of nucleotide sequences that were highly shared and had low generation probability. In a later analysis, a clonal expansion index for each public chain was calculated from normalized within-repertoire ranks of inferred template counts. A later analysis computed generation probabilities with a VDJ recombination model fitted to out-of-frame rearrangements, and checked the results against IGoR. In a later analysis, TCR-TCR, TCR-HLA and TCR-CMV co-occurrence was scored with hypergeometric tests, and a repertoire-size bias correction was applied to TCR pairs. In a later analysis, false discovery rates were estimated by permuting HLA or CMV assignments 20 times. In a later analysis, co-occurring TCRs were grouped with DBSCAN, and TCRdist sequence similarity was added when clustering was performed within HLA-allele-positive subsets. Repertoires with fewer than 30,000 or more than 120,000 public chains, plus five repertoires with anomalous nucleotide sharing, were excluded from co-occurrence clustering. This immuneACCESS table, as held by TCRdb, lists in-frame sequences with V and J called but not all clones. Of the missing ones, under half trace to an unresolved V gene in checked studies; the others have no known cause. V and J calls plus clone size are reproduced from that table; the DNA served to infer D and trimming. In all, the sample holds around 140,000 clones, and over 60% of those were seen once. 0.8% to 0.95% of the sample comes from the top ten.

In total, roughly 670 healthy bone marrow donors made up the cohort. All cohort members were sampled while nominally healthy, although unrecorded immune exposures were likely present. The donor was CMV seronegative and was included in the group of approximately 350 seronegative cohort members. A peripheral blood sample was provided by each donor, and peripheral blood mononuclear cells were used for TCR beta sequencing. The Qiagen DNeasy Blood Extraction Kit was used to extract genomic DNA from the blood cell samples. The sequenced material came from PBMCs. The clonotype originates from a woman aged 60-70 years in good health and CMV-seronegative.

Read as DNA, the sequence is TGTGCCAGCAGTGTCATGGACTTCGGCTATGGCTACACCTTC. Its amino acids are CASSVMDFGYGYTF. This chain joins TRBV6-6 to TRBJ1-2, with the D segment identity uncertain. The germline V gene (reference sequence) provides CDR1 MNHNY and CDR2 SVGAGI. V and J lose 5 bases and 4 bases, and a span of 14 bases separates them. The CDR3 covers 14 residues, taking in both the cysteine and the phenylalanine. The retained sequence is limited to the CDR3, 42 bases, with the frame set at the first base.